Following are 30 T cell receptor beta chains from one sample sequenced in a study of cytomegalovirus exposure and HLA in healthy donors. PCR employed 60 Vbeta and 13 Jbeta primers. TCRdb keeps only in-frame clones here, not all; method: immunoSEQ multiplex PCR. The sample holds around 75,000 clones; approximately 80% are singletons and the top ten take under 4%. The sequencing sample was made of PBMCs. Source of these receptors: a man aged 35 to 55 in good health and CMV-seronegative.

The chain combines TRBV2 with TRBJ1-5; TRBD1 agrees at 8 bases. V was clipped by 5 bases and J by 2 bases; unmatched bases: 8. Per the germline V gene, CDR1 is SNHLY and CDR2 is FYNNEI. The CDR3 is 16 amino acids. The CDR3 spells CASSFQGARGNQPQHF. The CDR3 DNA follows: TGTGCCAGCAGTTTTCAGGGGGCGCGGGGCAATCAGCCCCAGCATTTT.

This chain uses TRBV30 with TRBJ2-1; 10 bases fit TRBD2. CDR3 length: 15 amino acids. Germline V lookup: CDR1 GTSNPN, CDR2 SVGIG (reference sequence). Germline trimming cut 0 bases from V and 7 bases from J; bases unmatched to any gene: 6. CDR3 loop: CAWSVRSGGPNEQFF. CDR3 nucleotide sequence: TGTGCCTGGAGTGTACGTAGCGGGGGGCCGAATGAGCAGTTCTTC.

The chain uses TRBV4-1 and TRBJ2-2; 10 bases are a match to TRBD1. Germline CDR1 reads MGHRA; CDR2 reads YSYEKL. CDR3 length: 18 amino acids. V lost 3 bases, J lost 1 base, and 8 bases stayed unmatched. CDR3 residues: CASSQGTGVRLNTGELFF. CDR3 coding DNA: TGCGCCAGCAGCCAGGGGACAGGGGTCCGCCTGAACACCGGGGAGCTGTTTTTT.

This chain uses TRBV6-5 with TRBJ1-5; D is undetermined. CDR1 is MNHEY and CDR2 is SVGAGI in the germline V gene. The CDR3 loop spans 14 amino acids. Trimming shortened V by 4 bases and J by 0 bases, and 7 bases separated the two germline ends. CDR3 DNA: TGTGCCAGCAGTTTCCAGTATAGCAATCAGCCCCAGCATTTT. This codes for CASSFQYSNQPQHF.

The V and J genes are TRBV4-2 and TRBJ2-2; 8 bases are shared with TRBD2. Germline-derived CDR1 and CDR2 are LGHNA and YNFKEQ. V was pared by 1 base and J by 7 bases, with 11 bases of the junction left unmatched. The length of the CDR3 is 17 residues. For the CDR3, the DNA is TGTGCCAGCAGCCAAGTCGCAACGGGGGGGCCCGTCGGGGAGCTGTTTTTT. Translating gives CASSQVATGGPVGELFF.

The rearrangement links TRBV28 to TRBJ1-5, with 7 nucleotides matching TRBD1. Germline V lookup: CDR1 MDHEN, CDR2 SYDVKM. The CDR3 contains 16 residues. Losses at the gene ends were 3 bases for V and 6 bases for J; bases not matched to a gene: 11. CDR3: CASSLKTGPLSQPQHF. CDR3 nucleotides: TGTGCCAGCAGTTTGAAGACAGGGCCCCTAAGTCAGCCCCAGCATTTT.

The chain has TRBV11-3 and TRBJ2-3; 8 nucleotides agree with TRBD1. There are 15 residues in the CDR3. The V and J ends lost 5 bases and 7 bases, in that order; junction bases with no gene match: 11. Per the germline V gene, CDR1 is SGHNT and CDR2 is YENEEA. CDR3 residues: CASSQGQGALNTQYF. The CDR3 nucleotides are TGTGCCAGCAGCCAGGGGCAGGGGGCCTTGAATACGCAGTATTTT.

V gene TRBV6-5 combines with J gene TRBJ1-2, with unresolved D. The CDR3 consists of 14 residues. Between the trimmed V and J ends, which lost 6 bases and 7 bases, there was a span of 18 bases. CDR1 MNHEY and CDR2 SVGAGI come from the germline V gene. CDR3 DNA: TGTGCCAGCAGCTCGGGGATCTCTATATCTGGCTACACCTTC. It specifies CASSSGISISGYTF.

J is TRBJ2-1 and V is TRBV29-1; 12 nucleotides match TRBD2. Germline loops: CDR1 SQVTM, CDR2 ANQGSEA. V gave up 3 bases and J gave up 10 bases; unmatched junction bases: 10. The CDR3 has 15 amino acids. The CDR3 region has the DNA TGCAGCGTTGATCGGGCTAGCGGGGGGGCTCAGGAGCAGTTCTTC. Protein product: CSVDRASGGAQEQFF.

This CDR3 reads CAIAGVINEKLFF. As DNA, the CDR3 is TGTGCCATCGCAGGGGTGATTAATGAAAAACTGTTTTTT. The chain couples TRBV10-3 to TRBJ1-4, with D possibly matching TRBD1 (6 bases). V lost 8 bases, J lost 4 bases, and 11 bases lay in between. Per the germline V gene, CDR1 is ENHRY and CDR2 is SYGVKD. The CDR3 contains 13 residues.

The genes are TRBV5-1 and TRBJ2-7; D may be TRBD1 (5 bases). Germline assignment: CDR1 SGHRS and CDR2 YFSETQ. The CDR3 runs 12 residues. V was cut by 5 bases and J by 5 bases, with 11 bases left in between. CDR3 DNA sequence: TGCGCCAGCAGAGGCAGGGCGAACGAGCAGTACTTC. It translates to CASRGRANEQYF.

V and J are TRBV7-8 and TRBJ2-1; possible D gene TRBD1, 6 bases. V gave up 1 base and J gave up 5 bases, with 15 bases separating them. Germline CDR1 and CDR2: SGHVS and FQNEAQ. This CDR3 contains 16 residues. The CDR3 loop is CASSLVDSYRDNEQFF. For the CDR3, the DNA is TGTGCCAGCAGCTTAGTGGACAGTTACCGAGACAATGAGCAGTTCTTC. Combining the CDR3 with reference TRBV7-8 and TRBJ2-1 gives the whole variable domain GAGVSQSPRYKVAKRGQDVALRCDPISGHVSLFWYQQALGQGPEFLTYFQNEAQLDKSGLPSDRFFAERPEGSVSTLKIQRTQQEDSAVYLCASSLVDSYRDNEQFFGPGTRLTVL.

The V call is TRBV7-2, the J call TRBJ2-2; possible D gene TRBD2, 7 bases. CDR1 is SGHTA, CDR2 FQGNSA, per germline. V lost 2 bases and J 5 bases, leaving 15 bases between the germline ends. This CDR3 spans 16 amino acids. CDR3 sequence (DNA): TGTGCCAGCAGCTTAACGGAGGGGGGGCGGACCGGGGAGCTGTTTTTT. Translation: CASSLTEGGRTGELFF.

The rearrangement uses TRBV21-1 and TRBJ2-7; the DNA was not used to check the table's D call, TRBD1. TRBV21-1 is listed as a pseudogene. The CDR3 is 16 amino acids. The CDR3 sequence: CASRVNFDRVLDEQYF. The CDR3 DNA is TGTGCCAGCAGAGTAAACTTTGACAGGGTGTTGGACGAGCAGTACTTC.

This chain joins TRBV27 and TRBJ2-7; D remains ambiguous. The length of the CDR3 is 14 residues. The V end lost 5 bases, the J end lost 2 bases, and 13 bases lay between the germline ends. Germline V lookup: CDR1 MNHEY, CDR2 SMNVEV (reference sequence). Here the CDR3 reads CASSHSNAPYEQYF. The CDR3 DNA reads TGTGCCAGCAGTCACTCGAACGCCCCCTACGAGCAGTACTTC.

The chain joins TRBV6-5 to TRBJ1-2; 8 bases agree with TRBD1. The CDR3 runs to 14 residues. Trimming cost V 0 bases and J 4 bases; bases outside gene matches: 1. Germline loops: CDR1 MNHEY, CDR2 SVGAGI. CDR3 in DNA: TGTGCCAGCAGTTACTCCAGGGGGCCCTATGGCTACACCTTC. This encodes CASSYSRGPYGYTF.

The chain carries TRBV7-9 and TRBJ2-7, with a weak D call TRBD1 (5 bases). V was clipped by 2 bases and J by 2 bases, with 7 bases between them. This CDR3 comprises 13 residues. Germline V gene sequence: CDR1 SEHNR, CDR2 FQNEAQ (reference sequence). The CDR3: CASSLTGAYEQYF. The CDR3 DNA follows: TGTGCCAGCAGCTTAACAGGAGCCTACGAGCAGTACTTC. Supplemented by reference TRBV7-9 and TRBJ2-7, the full variable domain reads DTGVSQNPRHKITKRGQNVTFRCDPISEHNRLYWYRQTLGQGPEFLTYFQNEAQLEKSRLLSDRFSAERPKGSFSTLEIQRTEQGDSAMYLCASSLTGAYEQYFGPGTRLTVT.

The rearrangement joins TRBV6-6 to TRBJ1-5; 9 nucleotides line up with TRBD1. The germline CDR1 and CDR2 sequences are MNHNY and SVGAGI (reference sequence). The CDR3 covers 15 residues. Germline trimming cut 4 bases from V and 5 bases from J; bases unmatched to any gene: 6. This CDR3 reads CASSSRDRVYQPQHF. CDR3 coding DNA: TGTGCCAGCAGTTCTCGGGACAGGGTGTATCAGCCCCAGCATTTT.

V and J are TRBV7-9 and TRBJ1-4; D not certain. CDR3 length equals 12 residues. The germline V and J ends were trimmed by 1 base and 8 bases, with 5 bases remaining between them. Germline V CDR1 and CDR2: SEHNR, FQNEAQ (reference sequence). CDR3 region: CASSLDWEKLFF. In nucleotides, the CDR3 is TGTGCCAGCAGCTTAGACTGGGAAAAACTGTTTTTT. Supplemented by reference TRBV7-9 and TRBJ1-4, the full variable domain reads DTGVSQNPRHKITKRGQNVTFRCDPISEHNRLYWYRQTLGQGPEFLTYFQNEAQLEKSRLLSDRFSAERPKGSFSTLEIQRTEQGDSAMYLCASSLDWEKLFFGSGTQLSVL.

The rearrangement links TRBV9 to TRBJ2-3; possible D gene TRBD1, 6 bases. Trimming took off 0 bases at V and 5 bases at J, with 10 bases between the two ends. Germline loops: CDR1 SGDLS, CDR2 YYNGEE. The CDR3 length is 14 residues. The DNA of the CDR3 is TGTGCCAGCAGCGTAGGGGGGCTGGAAGATACGCAGTATTTT. It encodes CASSVGGLEDTQYF.

The J gene is TRBJ1-2, the V gene TRBV19; TRBD1 aligns across 10 bases. The V gene end was trimmed by 6 bases and the J gene end by 6 bases; junction bases not matched to a gene: 4. This CDR3 region has 13 residues. The germline V gene has CDR1 LNHDA and CDR2 SQIVND (reference sequence). The CDR3 DNA reads as TGTGCCAGTAGACCCGGGACAGGGGATGGCTACACCTTC. This sequence encodes CASRPGTGDGYTF.

The chain employs TRBV6-5 and TRBJ2-5; D call uncertain. The germline V gene encodes CDR1 MNHEY and CDR2 SVGAGI. The CDR3 covers 11 residues. Trimming left V 3 bases short and J 5 bases short, with 4 bases between. In nucleotides, the CDR3 is TGTGCCAGCAGTTATGGCGAGACCCAGTACTTC. This sequence encodes CASSYGETQYF.

The chain carries TRBV6-1 and TRBJ1-3, with 8 bases fitting TRBD1. Germline lookup yields CDR1 MNHNS and CDR2 SASEGT. The CDR3 runs to 15 residues. After removal of 6 bases from V and 3 bases from J, the junction contained 7 bases not matched to a gene. CDR3 in DNA: TGTGCCAGCAGAGGACAGGGAATCGATGGAAACACCATATATTTT. Protein: CASRGQGIDGNTIYF.

The chain is built from TRBV7-2 and TRBJ2-7, with D tentatively TRBD2 (6 bases). This CDR3 contains 15 residues. In germline, CDR1 is SGHTA, CDR2 FQGNSA. The V and J ends lost 4 bases and 3 bases respectively, with 16 bases between them. CDR3 sequence (DNA): TGTGCCAGCAGCTATAGGGGATCCGGGGGCTACGAGCAGTACTTC. The encoded protein is CASSYRGSGGYEQYF.

J is TRBJ2-3 and V is TRBV5-1; 9 bases align to TRBD2. CDR3 size: 16 residues. Germline CDR1 and CDR2: SGHRS and YFSETQ. The J segment lost 1 base and the V segment lost 1 base, leaving 4 bases of the junction unmatched. The CDR3 nucleotides are TGCGCCAGCAGCTTGACCGGGACTAGCCGCACAGATACGCAGTATTTT. Encoded protein: CASSLTGTSRTDTQYF. Together with reference TRBV5-1 and TRBJ2-3, the CDR3 gives the full variable domain: KAGVTQTPRYLIKTRGQQVTLSCSPISGHRSVSWYQQTPGQGLQFLFEYFSETQRNKGNFPGRFSGRQFSNSRSEMNVSTLELGDSALYLCASSLTGTSRTDTQYFGPGTRLTVL.

The chain employs TRBV13 and TRBJ2-1; D remains unclear. This CDR3 is built from 12 residues. The V gene's germline CDR1 is PRHDT and CDR2 FYEKMQ (reference sequence). Trimming took off 5 bases at V and 7 bases at J, with 9 bases between the two ends. The CDR3 DNA sequence: TGTGCCAGCAGCCCCGTTCGGAATGAGCAGTTCTTC. This sequence encodes CASSPVRNEQFF.

The rearrangement joins TRBV4-2 to TRBJ1-2; D not resolved. Per germline, CDR1 LGHNA and CDR2 YNFKEQ. The CDR3 spans 13 residues. V shed 1 base and J shed 2 bases, with 5 bases lying between them. CDR3 DNA: TGTGCCAGCAGCCAAGGTACAAACTATGGCTACACCTTC. Its translation is CASSQGTNYGYTF.

The chain uses TRBV19 and TRBJ2-3, with D perhaps TRBD2 (6 bases). The germline V gene encodes CDR1 LNHDA and CDR2 SQIVND (reference sequence). This CDR3 contains 12 residues. V lost 5 bases to trimming and J lost 5 bases, with 8 bases between them. DNA of the CDR3: TGTGCCAGTAGTGTCGGGAGAGATACGCAGTATTTT. This gives the protein CASSVGRDTQYF. Combining the CDR3 with reference TRBV19 and TRBJ2-3 gives the whole variable domain DGGITQSPKYLFRKEGQNVTLSCEQNLNHDAMYWYRQDPGQGLRLIYYSQIVNDFQKGDIAEGYSVSREKKESFPLTVTSAQKNPTAFYLCASSVGRDTQYFGPGTRLTVL.

The V gene is TRBV7-9, the J gene TRBJ2-3; 7 nucleotides match TRBD1. Trimming cost V 5 bases and J 4 bases; bases outside gene matches: 9. The CDR3 covers 15 residues. The germline gives CDR1 SEHNR, CDR2 FQNEAQ (reference sequence). The CDR3 spells CASSLGTAAPDTQYF. CDR3 bases: TGTGCCAGCAGCCTTGGGACAGCCGCTCCAGATACGCAGTATTTT.

This clone has a single count. The rearrangement links TRBV7-2 to TRBJ2-2, with 11 bases lining up with TRBD1. This CDR3 has 16 amino acids. Germline V gives CDR1 SGHTA, CDR2 FQGNSA. V lost 5 bases, J lost 4 bases, and 6 bases stayed unmatched. The CDR3 nucleotides are TGTGCCAGCAGCCGGCGGACAGGGGGCACCACCGGGGAGCTGTTTTTT. Translated: CASSRRTGGTTGELFF.